This T cell receptor (beta chain) was captured by sequencing in a study of cytomegalovirus exposure and HLA in healthy donors. Amplification used 60 Vbeta primers and 13 Jbeta primers. The table came from immunoSEQ multiplex PCR; TCRdb's copy has only in-frame clones and leaves some out. The repertoire holds approximately 100,000 clones, with around three quarters as singletons. V lost 8 bases to trimming and J lost 1 base; unmatched junction nucleotides: 9. Germline lookup yields CDR1 SNHLY and CDR2 FYNNEI. CDR3 size: 16 residues. This TCR came from a woman in her forties or fifties in good health and CMV-seropositive. Sample: PBMCs. The V call is TRBV2, the J call TRBJ1-1, with 11 bases aligning to TRBD1. This chain's CDR3 is CASRVGQGVGNTEAFF. In DNA, the CDR3 is TGTGCCAGCCGGGTGGGACAGGGGGTTGGGAACACTGAAGCTTTCTTT.